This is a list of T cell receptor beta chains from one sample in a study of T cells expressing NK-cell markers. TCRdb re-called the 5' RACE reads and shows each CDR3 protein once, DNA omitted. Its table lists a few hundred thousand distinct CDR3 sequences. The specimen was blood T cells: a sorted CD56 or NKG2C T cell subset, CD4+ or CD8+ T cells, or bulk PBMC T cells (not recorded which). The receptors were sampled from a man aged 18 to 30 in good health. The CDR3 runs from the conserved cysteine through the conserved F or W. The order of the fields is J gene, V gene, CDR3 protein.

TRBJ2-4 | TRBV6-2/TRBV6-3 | CASSYTGQQIAKNIQYF
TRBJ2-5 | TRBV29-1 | CSVALGGAGVETQYF
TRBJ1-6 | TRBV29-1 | CSVSSTGNSPLHF
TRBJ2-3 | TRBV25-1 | CAGCKSTRDTQYF
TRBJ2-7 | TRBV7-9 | CASSSWTAYEQYF
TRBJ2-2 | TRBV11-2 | CASSLGTRGNTGELFF
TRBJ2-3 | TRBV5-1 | CATRRELADTQYF
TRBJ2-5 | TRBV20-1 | CSARDPAGGQKETQYF
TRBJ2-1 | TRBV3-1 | CASSQGPFPSGNEQFF
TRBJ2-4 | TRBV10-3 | CASQGVGGNIQYF
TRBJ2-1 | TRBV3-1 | CASSQELSGEQFF
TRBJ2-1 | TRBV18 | CASFPEDSNEQFF
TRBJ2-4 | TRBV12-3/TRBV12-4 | CASSNSGRGDIQYF
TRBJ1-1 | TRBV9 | CASSVTGGNTEAFF
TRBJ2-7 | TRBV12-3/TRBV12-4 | CASSLASGDFYEQYF
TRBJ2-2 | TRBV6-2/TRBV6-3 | CASSLASTGELFF
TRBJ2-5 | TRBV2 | CARGRHQETQYF
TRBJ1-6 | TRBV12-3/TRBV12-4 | CASSSPAGANYNSPLHF
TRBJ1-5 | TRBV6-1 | CASGNAGTGFMAQHF
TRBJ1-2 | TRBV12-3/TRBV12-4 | CASSFADSLYGYTF
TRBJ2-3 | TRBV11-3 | CASSPGGNGDTQYF
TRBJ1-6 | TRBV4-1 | CASSPVHNQGAGSPLHF
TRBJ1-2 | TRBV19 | CASSTRDSNGYTF
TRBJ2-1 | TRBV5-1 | CASSLVAGAAYNEQFF
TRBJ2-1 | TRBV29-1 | CSVGTGVSNNEQFF
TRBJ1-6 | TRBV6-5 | CASSYPEAGARHSPLHF
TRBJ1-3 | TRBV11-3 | CASSLPRYRPGNTIYF
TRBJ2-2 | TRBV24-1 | CATSVAGPNTGELFF
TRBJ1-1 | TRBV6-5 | CASSYSSGIKAFF
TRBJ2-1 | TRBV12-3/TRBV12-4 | CASSFSSTYNEQFF
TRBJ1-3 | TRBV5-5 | CASSLGFRGSSGNTIYF
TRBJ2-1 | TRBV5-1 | CASSLAPTSGTGYNEQFF
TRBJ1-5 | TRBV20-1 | CSARDLGLGQGNQPQHF
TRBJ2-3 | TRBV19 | CASSSLAGGRGDTQYF
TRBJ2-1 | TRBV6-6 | CASTDPLTRIFF
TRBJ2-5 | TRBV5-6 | CASSSRGSEETQYF
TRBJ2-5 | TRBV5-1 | CASSSELRGAYQETQYF
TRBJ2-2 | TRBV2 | CASRLDRGLITGELFF
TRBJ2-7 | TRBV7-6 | CASSLVTGTGRNEQYF
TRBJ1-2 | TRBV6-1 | CASSGTGYGYTF
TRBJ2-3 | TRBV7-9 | CASSNSPSADTQYF
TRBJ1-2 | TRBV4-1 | CASSQPRDSYGYTF
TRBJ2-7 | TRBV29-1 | CSFVHRYEQYF
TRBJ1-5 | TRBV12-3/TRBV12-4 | CASSLDQGVRKPQHF
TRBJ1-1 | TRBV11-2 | CASSPLRPEAFF
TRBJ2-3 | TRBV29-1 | CSVVLVSKGSDTQYF
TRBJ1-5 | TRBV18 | CASSQGPWDSNQPQHF
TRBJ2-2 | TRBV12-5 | CASGIPVTGELFF
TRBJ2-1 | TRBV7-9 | CASSLSSGDLNEQFF
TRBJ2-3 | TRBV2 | CASSPEMGQVIDTQYF
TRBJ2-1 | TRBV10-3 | CAITPGLAESNEQFF